One sample yielded the 10 T cell receptor beta chains listed below, sequenced in a study of T-cell memory formation after mild COVID-19. TCRdb analysed the 5' RACE reads with MiXCR anew, one entry per CDR3 protein. Counted here are about 420,000 distinct CDR3 sequences, around 22% occurring once; the ten biggest clones make up around 13%. Input material: PBMCs or a T cell subset sorted from them (not recorded which). These receptors all come from an adult woman who had mild COVID-19 (a few samples of this study predate the infection). Cell type and time point are not known.

V is TRBV5-6 and J is TRBJ2-2; D not resolved. Per the germline V gene, CDR1 is SGHDT and CDR2 is YYEEEE. CDR3 length equals 16 residues. V was cut by 0 bases and J by 1 base, with 10 bases left in between. CDR3 coding DNA: TGTGCCAGCAGCTTGGAGGAGACCTGGAACACCGGGGAGCTGTTTTTT. It specifies CASSLEETWNTGELFF.

As DNA, the CDR3 is TGTGCCACCAGTGGCACTAGCGGGAGAACGTACGAGCAGTACTTC. As protein: CATSGTSGRTYEQYF. V is TRBV24-1 and J is TRBJ2-7; TRBD2 agrees at 11 bases. V gave up 5 bases and J gave up 4 bases; unmatched junction bases: 6. The CDR3 has 15 residues. The germline V gene has CDR1 KGHDR and CDR2 SFDVKD.

This clonotype showed up just a few times. The J gene is TRBJ1-5, the V gene TRBV7-6; 9 bases line up with TRBD1. The CDR3 runs 18 residues. With V trimmed by 9 bases and J by 3 bases, 18 bases remained unmatched. Germline V gene lookup returns CDR1 SGHVS and CDR2 FNYEAQ. CDR3 in DNA: TGTGCCAGGGGTATTAAAAGATTCGGGACAGGGAACAATCAGCCCCAGCATTTT. Residues: CARGIKRFGTGNNQPQHF.

This clonotype was counted a few times. The chain carries TRBV28 and TRBJ1-1; possible D gene TRBD1, 6 bases. This CDR3 has 15 residues. The germline V gene has CDR1 MDHEN and CDR2 SYDVKM. Deletions cut 5 bases from V and 3 bases from J, with 16 bases between. In DNA, the CDR3 is TGTGCCAGCAGTAACCCCCGGACAGAGTACACTGAAGCTTTCTTT. This sequence encodes CASSNPRTEYTEAFF.

The V gene is TRBV6-1, the J gene TRBJ2-1; TRBD1 might be the D (7 bases). Germline CDR1 is MNHNS and CDR2 is SASEGT. CDR3 size: 16 residues. Trimming removed 2 bases from V and 3 bases from J, with 14 bases in between. The CDR3 DNA reads as TGTGCCAGCAGTGAACGCGGGACAGCCCGCTACAATGAGCAGTTCTTC. Its protein product is CASSERGTARYNEQFF.

CDR3 protein: CASSVGKGADTQYF. The DNA for the CDR3 is TGTGCCAGCAGCGTAGGTAAAGGGGCAGATACGCAGTATTTT. The chain couples TRBV9 to TRBJ2-3; TRBD1 might be the D (5 bases). The V and J ends lost 0 bases and 4 bases respectively, with 9 bases between them. The CDR3 totals 14 residues. Looked up from germline, CDR1 is SGDLS and CDR2 is YYNGEE.

This clonotype was recorded a few times. The V gene is TRBV29-1, the J gene TRBJ2-2, with D perhaps matching TRBD1 or TRBD2 (5 bases each). Germline-derived CDR1 and CDR2 are SQVTM and ANQGSEA. This CDR3 region has 14 residues. V was clipped by 4 bases and J by 4 bases, with 13 bases between them. The CDR3, as DNA: TGCAGCGTTGCCGGGGACGTGGGCACCGGGGAGCTGTTTTTT. It codes for CSVAGDVGTGELFF.

The chain joins TRBV24-1 to TRBJ1-1; D unclear. V was pared by 5 bases and J by 1 base, with 7 bases between. Germline-derived CDR1 and CDR2 are KGHDR and SFDVKD. The CDR3 extends over 13 amino acids. The CDR3 here is CATSVGENTEAFF. In DNA form, the CDR3 reads TGTGCCACCAGTGTTGGGGAGAACACTGAAGCTTTCTTT.

Only a few counts were recorded for this clonotype. J is TRBJ1-2 and V is TRBV5-1, with TRBD1 matching 10 bases. Trimming at V came to 4 bases and at J to 7 bases, leaving 4 bases not matched to a gene. There are 13 residues in the CDR3. The germline CDR1 and CDR2 sequences are SGHRS and YFSETQ. In DNA, the CDR3 is TGCGCCAGCAGCGTCCGGGACAGGGGTGGCTACACCTTC. This translates into CASSVRDRGGYTF.

V gene TRBV29-1 combines with J gene TRBJ2-1, with D hard to call. This CDR3 spans 11 amino acids. Per the germline V gene, CDR1 is SQVTM and CDR2 is ANQGSEA. Trimming shortened V by 4 bases and J by 10 bases, and 11 bases separated the two germline ends. CDR3 sequence (DNA): TGCAGCGTTGGTTTGTTCGGGGAGCAGTTCTTC. Its translation: CSVGLFGEQFF.